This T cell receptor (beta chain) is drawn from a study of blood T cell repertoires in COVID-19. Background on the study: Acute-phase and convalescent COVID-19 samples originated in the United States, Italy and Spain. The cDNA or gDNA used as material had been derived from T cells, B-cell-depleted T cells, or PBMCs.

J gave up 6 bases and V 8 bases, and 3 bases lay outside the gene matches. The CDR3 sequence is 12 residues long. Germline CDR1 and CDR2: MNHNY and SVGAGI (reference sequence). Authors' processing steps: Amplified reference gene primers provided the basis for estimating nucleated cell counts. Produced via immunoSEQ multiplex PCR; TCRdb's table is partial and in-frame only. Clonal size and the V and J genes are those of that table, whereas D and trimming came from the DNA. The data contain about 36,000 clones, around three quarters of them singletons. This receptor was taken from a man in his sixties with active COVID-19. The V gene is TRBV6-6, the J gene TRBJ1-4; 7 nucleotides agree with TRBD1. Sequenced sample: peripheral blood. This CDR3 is CASSGTDEKLFF. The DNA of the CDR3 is TGTGCCAGCTCGGGGACAGATGAAAAACTGTTTTTT.